Listed below are T cell receptor beta chains from one sample, sequenced in a study of shared clonotypes between healthy human individuals. Sequencing was performed with immunoSEQ multiplex PCR; in TCRdb, only in-frame clones are kept and a portion is missing. The sample contains 800,000 to 1,200,000 clones, approximately 78% of which appear only once. The sample was memory CD4+ T cells from PBMCs. These receptors were collected from a man in his late teens or twenties in good health. Some clones in this sample may be carry-over from other donors' samples. The CDR3 runs from the conserved cysteine through the conserved F or W. A D gene is named only where the DNA matches it firmly. Expanded clones get a size class; other rows say once, few or many, or leave the size out.

cdr3_nt: TGTGCCAGCAGCCCGCTTGGGGGCGGGAGGGGCCCAGATACGCAGTATTTT
cdr3_aa: CASSPLGGGRGPDTQYF
d_call: TRBD2
j_call: TRBJ2-3
clone_size: once
v_call: TRBV7-9

cdr3_nt: TGTGCCAGCAGAGAGGACCGGGGGGACTACTACGAGCAGTACTTC
cdr3_aa: CASREDRGDYYEQYF
d_call: TRBD2
j_call: TRBJ2-7
clone_size: NA
v_call: TRBV2

cdr3_nt: TGTGCCAGCAGAGCCGGGACTAGCGGGTTGGAGACCCAGTACTTC
cdr3_aa: CASRAGTSGLETQYF
d_call: TRBD2
j_call: TRBJ2-5
clone_size: NA
v_call: TRBV6-5

cdr3_nt: TGTGCCAGCAGCACTGCTGGGGGCCGGGCCTACGAGCAGTACTTC
cdr3_aa: CASSTAGGRAYEQYF
d_call: NA
j_call: TRBJ2-7
clone_size: NA
v_call: TRBV5-4

cdr3_nt: TGTGCCAGCAGTAGCGTAGGACTTAATGAAAAACTGTTTTTT
cdr3_aa: CASSSVGLNEKLFF
d_call: NA
j_call: TRBJ1-4
clone_size: NA
v_call: TRBV6-6

cdr3_nt: TGTGCCAGCAGTGATGACAAGCTTTCGTCCTACACCTTC
cdr3_aa: CASSDDKLSSYTF
d_call: NA
j_call: TRBJ1-2
clone_size: few
v_call: TRBV2

cdr3_nt: TGTGCCAGCAGCCTCGACAGGACCCAAGAGACCCAGTACTTC
cdr3_aa: CASSLDRTQETQYF
d_call: NA
j_call: TRBJ2-5
clone_size: NA
v_call: TRBV28

cdr3_nt: TGTGCCAGCAGCCAAGATCAACTCTCTGGGGCCAACGTCCTGACTTTC
cdr3_aa: CASSQDQLSGANVLTF
d_call: NA
j_call: TRBJ2-6
clone_size: NA
v_call: TRBV4-2

cdr3_nt: TGCGCCAGCAGCTTGGGAGGCTACAATGAGCAGTTCTTC
cdr3_aa: CASSLGGYNEQFF
d_call: NA
j_call: TRBJ2-1
clone_size: many
v_call: TRBV5-1

cdr3_nt: TGTGCCAGCAGTTTATCGGGGCTAGCGGGGGCTTCGAACACCGGGGAGCTGTTTTTT
cdr3_aa: CASSLSGLAGASNTGELFF
d_call: TRBD2
j_call: TRBJ2-2
clone_size: NA
v_call: TRBV28

cdr3_nt: TGTGCCAGCAGTTTTGACAGATATAGCAATCAGCCCCAGCATTTT
cdr3_aa: CASSFDRYSNQPQHF
d_call: NA
j_call: TRBJ1-5
clone_size: NA
v_call: TRBV27

cdr3_nt: TGTGCCAGCAGCACTAGGCTCGAGCAGTACTTC
cdr3_aa: CASSTRLEQYF
d_call: NA
j_call: TRBJ2-7
clone_size: few
v_call: TRBV7-2

cdr3_nt: TGTGCCAGCAGCTTAGAGACAGGGCGTAATGAAAAACTGTTTTTT
cdr3_aa: CASSLETGRNEKLFF
d_call: TRBD1
j_call: TRBJ1-4
clone_size: NA
v_call: TRBV5-5

cdr3_nt: TGTGCCAGCAGATTGCGACAGAACACTGAAGCTTTCTTT
cdr3_aa: CASRLRQNTEAFF
d_call: NA
j_call: TRBJ1-1
clone_size: NA
v_call: TRBV5-4

cdr3_nt: TGTGCCACCAGCAGGGACGGAGGGGGTGAGCAGTTCTTC
cdr3_aa: CATSRDGGGEQFF
d_call: NA
j_call: TRBJ2-1
clone_size: NA
v_call: TRBV15

cdr3_nt: TGTGCCAGCAGCTCACAAGAGACCCAGTACTTC
cdr3_aa: CASSSQETQYF
d_call: NA
j_call: TRBJ2-5
clone_size: NA
v_call: TRBV7-2

cdr3_nt: TGCGCCAGCAGCCAAGTAGGGGCAGGGGGATGGCCCGGGGAGCTGTTTTTT
cdr3_aa: CASSQVGAGGWPGELFF
d_call: TRBD1
j_call: TRBJ2-2
clone_size: NA
v_call: TRBV4-3

cdr3_nt: TGTGCCAGCAGCTTAATCAATGAGCAGTTCTTC
cdr3_aa: CASSLINEQFF
d_call: NA
j_call: TRBJ2-1
clone_size: NA
v_call: TRBV7-6

cdr3_nt: TGTGCCAGCAGACGCCGGCAAAACACCGGGGAGCTGTTTTTT
cdr3_aa: CASRRRQNTGELFF
d_call: NA
j_call: TRBJ2-2
clone_size: NA
v_call: TRBV6-4

cdr3_nt: TGTGCCAGCAGCCAGACAGGAAGGGGGTACACTGAAGCTTTCTTT
cdr3_aa: CASSQTGRGYTEAFF
d_call: NA
j_call: TRBJ1-1
clone_size: few
v_call: TRBV7-3

cdr3_nt: TGTGCCAGCAGTTTTTTATCCCCCTCGGGGGACGGGAACACTGAAGCTTTCTTT
cdr3_aa: CASSFLSPSGDGNTEAFF
d_call: NA
j_call: TRBJ1-1
clone_size: NA
v_call: TRBV27

cdr3_nt: TGTGCCAGCAGTTATGGTGGGGCCGACCAGTCCTACGAGCAGTACTTC
cdr3_aa: CASSYGGADQSYEQYF
d_call: NA
j_call: TRBJ2-7
clone_size: NA
v_call: TRBV6-5

cdr3_nt: TGTGCCAGCAGTGAATCGAGGCAGGGCCTGGACGAGCAGTACTTC
cdr3_aa: CASSESRQGLDEQYF
d_call: NA
j_call: TRBJ2-7
clone_size: NA
v_call: TRBV6-1

cdr3_nt: TGTGCCAGCTCCCCGGACAGGGGGCTCTATGGCTACACCTTC
cdr3_aa: CASSPDRGLYGYTF
d_call: TRBD1
j_call: TRBJ1-2
clone_size: NA
v_call: TRBV5-6

cdr3_nt: TGTGCCAGCAGTTCGGAGGGGGGGCCGGGCAATCAGCCCCAGCATTTT
cdr3_aa: CASSSEGGPGNQPQHF
d_call: NA
j_call: TRBJ1-5
clone_size: NA
v_call: TRBV28

cdr3_nt: TGTGCCTGGGGGACGGTAGGAAACACCATATATTTT
cdr3_aa: CAWGTVGNTIYF
d_call: NA
j_call: TRBJ1-3
clone_size: NA
v_call: TRBV30

cdr3_nt: TGTGCCTGGGGGGCCCATTCAACCGCTTACGAGCAGTACTTC
cdr3_aa: CAWGAHSTAYEQYF
d_call: NA
j_call: TRBJ2-7
clone_size: NA
v_call: TRBV30

cdr3_nt: TGCAGCGTTTTACGGCTAGCGGGGACCGCCTACGAGCAGTACTTC
cdr3_aa: CSVLRLAGTAYEQYF
d_call: TRBD2
j_call: TRBJ2-7
clone_size: few
v_call: TRBV29-1

cdr3_nt: TGTGCCAGCAGCTTATACGGCCACACTGAAGCTTTCTTT
cdr3_aa: CASSLYGHTEAFF
d_call: NA
j_call: TRBJ1-1
clone_size: NA
v_call: TRBV7-2

cdr3_nt: TGTGGAACCCGGGGGCAGCCGAACACTGAAGCTTTCTTT
cdr3_aa: CGTRGQPNTEAFF
d_call: NA
j_call: TRBJ1-1
clone_size: NA
v_call: TRBV28

cdr3_nt: TGTGCCAGCAGACTGGGCGGCGGATTGAACACTGAAGCTTTCTTT
cdr3_aa: CASRLGGGLNTEAFF
d_call: NA
j_call: TRBJ1-1
clone_size: NA
v_call: TRBV6-5

cdr3_nt: TGTGCCAGCAGTGAGTCCGGGTATCAGCCCCAGCATTTT
cdr3_aa: CASSESGYQPQHF
d_call: NA
j_call: TRBJ1-5
clone_size: NA
v_call: TRBV6-5

cdr3_nt: TGTGCCAGCAGTTTATCGATCAGGGGGCTGGGGGGCTACACCTTC
cdr3_aa: CASSLSIRGLGGYTF
d_call: TRBD1
j_call: TRBJ1-2
clone_size: NA
v_call: TRBV27

cdr3_nt: TGTGCCAGCAGCCCCCGGACAGGGACGGGCAATGAGCAGTTCTTC
cdr3_aa: CASSPRTGTGNEQFF
d_call: TRBD1
j_call: TRBJ2-1
clone_size: NA
v_call: TRBV7-7

cdr3_nt: TGTGCCAGCAGCCGCGCTGACCAGAACACTGAAGCTTTCTTT
cdr3_aa: CASSRADQNTEAFF
d_call: NA
j_call: TRBJ1-1
clone_size: NA
v_call: TRBV28

cdr3_nt: TGTGCCAGCAGCGTAAATCCCGGGGAGCTGTTTTTT
cdr3_aa: CASSVNPGELFF
d_call: NA
j_call: TRBJ2-2
clone_size: NA
v_call: TRBV9

cdr3_nt: TGCGCCAGCAGCTCAGGGGGCGCGAACGGGGAGCTGTTTTTT
cdr3_aa: CASSSGGANGELFF
d_call: TRBD1
j_call: TRBJ2-2
clone_size: many
v_call: TRBV5-1

cdr3_nt: TGTGCCAGCAGTGAAAGGACAGGGACACAATTCTTC
cdr3_aa: CASSERTGTQFF
d_call: TRBD1
j_call: TRBJ2-1
clone_size: NA
v_call: TRBV2

cdr3_nt: TGCGCCAGCAATGAGTCCGGGACAGGGGGCTACAATGAGCAGTTCTTC
cdr3_aa: CASNESGTGGYNEQFF
d_call: TRBD1
j_call: TRBJ2-1
clone_size: NA
v_call: TRBV5-1

cdr3_nt: TGTGCCAGCAGCCGCCGGACAGCAACTAATGAAAAACTGTTTTTT
cdr3_aa: CASSRRTATNEKLFF
d_call: NA
j_call: TRBJ1-4
clone_size: NA
v_call: TRBV27

cdr3_nt: TGTGCCAGCAGCTTAGAAGAAAGAGCGAGGCGGGACAATGAGCAGTTCTTC
cdr3_aa: CASSLEERARRDNEQFF
d_call: NA
j_call: TRBJ2-1
clone_size: many
v_call: TRBV11-2